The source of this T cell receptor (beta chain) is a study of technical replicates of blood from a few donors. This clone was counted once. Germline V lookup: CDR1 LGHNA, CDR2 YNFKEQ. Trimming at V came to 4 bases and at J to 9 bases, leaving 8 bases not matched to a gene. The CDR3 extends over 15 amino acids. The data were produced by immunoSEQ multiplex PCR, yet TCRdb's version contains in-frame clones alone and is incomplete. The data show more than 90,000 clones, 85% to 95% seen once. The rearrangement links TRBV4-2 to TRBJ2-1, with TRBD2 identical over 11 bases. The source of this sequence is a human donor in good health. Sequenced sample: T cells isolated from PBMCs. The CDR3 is CASSPGLAVSFEQFF. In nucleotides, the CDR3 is TGTGCCAGCAGCCCGGGACTAGCGGTTTCGTTTGAGCAGTTCTTC.